The present T cell receptor beta chain was sequenced within a study of cytomegalovirus exposure and HLA in healthy donors. The PCR was carried out with 60 Vbeta primers and 13 Jbeta primers. TCRdb's copy holds only in-frame clones and misses some; the assay was immunoSEQ multiplex PCR. The sample holds around 210,000 clones, about four fifths seen once. Sequencing input: PBMCs. This receptor was taken from a male donor in good health and CMV-seropositive.

In DNA, the CDR3 is TGTGCCAGCAGCGAAAGACGACTAGCGGTCTCCTACGAGCAGTACTTC. Protein product: CASSERRLAVSYEQYF. The chain couples TRBV7-6 to TRBJ2-5; 9 bases align to TRBD2. The DNA end favors TRBJ2-7, so the J call may be wrong. CDR3 size: 16 residues. CDR1 is SGHVS, CDR2 FNYEAQ, per germline.